One sample yielded the 19 T cell receptor beta chains listed below, sequenced in a study of shared clonotypes between healthy human individuals. Assay used: immunoSEQ multiplex PCR; TCRdb lists only in-frame clones, some missing. The profile covers 2.3 million or so clones, with more than 80% appearing a single time and under 0.45% taken by the ten largest. The sequencing sample was made of naive CD4+ T cells from PBMCs. Described subset: CD45RA+ positively selected. The source is a man younger than 30 in good health. Some clones in this sample may be carry-over from other donors' samples.

The V gene is TRBV6-5, the J gene TRBJ1-1; D remains unclear. Trimming shortened V by 5 bases and J by 1 base, and 8 bases separated the two germline ends. This CDR3 comprises 13 residues. CDR1 and CDR2 (germline): MNHEY, SVGAGI. The CDR3 region has the DNA TGTGCCAGCAGTATCAGCCGGAACACTGAAGCTTTCTTT. Translated: CASSISRNTEAFF.

The V and J genes are TRBV9 and TRBJ2-1; D not resolved. The CDR3 is made up of 12 amino acids. Trimming took 3 bases from V and 8 from J, leaving 9 bases between them. CDR1 is SGDLS and CDR2 is YYNGEE in the germline V gene. The CDR3: CASSDTTDEQFF. Here the CDR3 DNA reads TGTGCCAGCAGCGACACCACAGATGAGCAGTTCTTC.

This clone was seen a single time. V usage is TRBV18 and J usage is TRBJ2-7; D call uncertain. Looked up from germline, CDR1 is KGHSH and CDR2 is LQKENI. This CDR3 has 14 amino acids. V shed 0 bases and J shed 2 bases, with 8 bases lying between them. The CDR3 nucleotides are TGTGCCAGCTCACCACCCTCTCGGACCTACGAGCAGTACTTC. Translating gives CASSPPSRTYEQYF.

Comments on this clone: Additional DNA sequences in this sample encode the identical CDR3. V usage is TRBV5-4 and J usage is TRBJ2-3; a possible D gene is TRBD2 (6 bases). CDR1 is SGHNT, CDR2 YYREEE, per germline (reference sequence). Trimming stripped 4 bases from V and 2 bases from J, with 14 bases between. This CDR3 region has 15 residues. CDR3 sequence: CASSPDRGNTDTQYF. CDR3 nucleotides: TGTGCCAGCAGCCCCGATCGGGGGAACACAGATACGCAGTATTTT.

The V gene is TRBV28, the J gene TRBJ1-2, with TRBD1 matching over 7 bases. Germline CDR1 and CDR2: MDHEN and SYDVKM. Unmatched junction bases numbered 15, after V lost 5 bases and J lost 6 bases. The CDR3 sequence is 16 residues long. The CDR3: CASSRIRSGGGNGYTF. The CDR3 DNA is TGTGCCAGCAGTCGGATTCGTTCAGGGGGTGGCAATGGCTACACCTTC.

With respect to this clone: Compared with germline, one end of the junction differs, possibly owing to a read error. The DNA for the CDR3 is TGTGCCAGCAGCCTAGCGGGAGTTAGAGAGACCCAGTACTTC. It codes for CASSLAGVRETQYF. The rearrangement links TRBV7-6 to TRBJ2-5, with 10 positions matching TRBD2. The CDR3 runs to 14 residues. Germline values: CDR1 SGHVS, CDR2 FNYEAQ.

The chain carries TRBV28 and TRBJ2-7; a weak D match, TRBD2 (5 bases). Germline V lookup: CDR1 MDHEN, CDR2 SYDVKM. CDR3 length equals 15 residues. V was trimmed by 7 bases and J by 3 bases, leaving 19 bases between them. CDR3 DNA: TGTGCCAGCACCACCACACTAGAAAGGTACTACGAGCAGTACTTC. This translates into CASTTTLERYYEQYF.

This chain connects TRBV18 to TRBJ2-2, with D hard to call. The germline V and J ends were trimmed by 1 base and 0 bases, with 9 bases remaining between them. Germline loops: CDR1 KGHSH, CDR2 LQKENI. The CDR3 has 16 residues. The CDR3 bases are TGTGCCAGCTCACCACAGTCCCTCGCGAACACCGGGGAGCTGTTTTTT. Amino acids: CASSPQSLANTGELFF.

The CDR3 protein is CASSFKGTAYEQYF. As DNA, the CDR3 is TGTGCCAGCAGTTTTAAAGGTACTGCCTACGAGCAGTACTTC. V usage is TRBV28 and J usage is TRBJ2-7; D uncertain. The V end lost 3 bases, the J end lost 2 bases, and 11 bases lay between the germline ends. Germline V lookup: CDR1 MDHEN, CDR2 SYDVKM. The CDR3 runs to 14 residues.

The CDR3 reads CASSRTDSFNEQFF. In DNA form, the CDR3 reads TGTGCCAGCAGCCGGACAGATTCTTTCAATGAGCAGTTCTTC. The rearrangement joins TRBV5-4 to TRBJ2-1; D might be TRBD1 (6 bases). V was pared by 4 bases and J by 6 bases, with 14 bases between. Germline V gene lookup returns CDR1 SGHNT and CDR2 YYREEE (reference sequence). The CDR3 is 14 amino acids.

V usage is TRBV5-1 and J usage is TRBJ2-3; maybe TRBD1 (5 bases). The CDR3 totals 13 residues. Germline V gives CDR1 SGHRS, CDR2 YFSETQ. The V and J ends lost 6 bases and 7 bases respectively, with 15 bases between them. DNA for the CDR3: TGCGCCAGCAAGGAGCAGGGTGCAAATACGCAGTATTTT. This encodes CASKEQGANTQYF. Variable domain in full (rest from reference TRBV5-1 and TRBJ2-3): KAGVTQTPRYLIKTRGQQVTLSCSPISGHRSVSWYQQTPGQGLQFLFEYFSETQRNKGNFPGRFSGRQFSNSRSEMNVSTLELGDSALYLCASKEQGANTQYFGPGTRLTVL.

This rearrangement joins TRBV30 to TRBJ1-5; D is uncertain. Deletions cut 2 bases from V and 6 bases from J, with 14 bases between. Germline V gene data show CDR1 as GTSNPN and CDR2 as SVGIG (reference sequence). This CDR3 has 14 residues. The CDR3, as DNA: TGTGCCTGGAGTATCCCCGTTTGGGGTCAGCCCCAGCATTTT. Translated, it gives CAWSIPVWGQPQHF.

The chain links TRBV7-9 to TRBJ2-3; TRBD2 aligns across 7 bases. With V trimmed by 6 bases and J by 1 base, 13 bases remained unmatched. The CDR3 consists of 17 residues. CDR1 SEHNR and CDR2 FQNEAQ come from the germline V gene (reference sequence). CDR3 region: CASRKRQSGGGTDTQYF. CDR3 nucleotides: TGTGCCAGCAGAAAACGACAGTCGGGAGGAGGCACAGATACGCAGTATTTT.

The chain joins TRBV7-3 to TRBJ2-1, with TRBD2 matching 11 bases. CDR1 is SGHTA and CDR2 is FQGTGA in the germline V gene. The CDR3 has 16 residues. J was trimmed by 8 bases and V by 2 bases; bases with no gene match: 8. DNA for the CDR3: TGTGCCAGCAGCTTAGGTAGCGGGAGGGCCTCGGATGAGCAGTTCTTC. It specifies CASSLGSGRASDEQFF.

This clone is a singleton in its sample. The CDR3 DNA reads TGTGCCAGCAGCGATGCAAGAGGAAACACCATATATTTT. Amino acids: CASSDARGNTIYF. V is TRBV7-8 and J is TRBJ1-3; D not resolved. Per the germline V gene, CDR1 is SGHVS and CDR2 is FQNEAQ. V lost 5 bases and J lost 4, with 9 bases in between. The CDR3 is made up of 13 amino acids.

The V call is TRBV11-3, the J call TRBJ2-1, with D maybe TRBD2 (6 bases). Germline CDR1 is SGHNT and CDR2 is YENEEA. This CDR3 contains 16 residues. Trimming pared 1 base from V and 5 bases from J, leaving 15 bases between. The CDR3 is CASSLVGGVPNNEQFF. DNA for the CDR3: TGTGCCAGCAGCTTAGTAGGAGGGGTACCCAACAATGAGCAGTTCTTC.

The chain recombines TRBV28 with TRBJ1-2; unclear D gene. The CDR3 has 13 amino acids. Germline loops: CDR1 MDHEN, CDR2 SYDVKM. V was clipped by 7 bases and J by 1 base, with 10 bases between them. In DNA, the CDR3 is TGTGCCAGCACCCTCCCGGGTAACTATGGCTACACCTTC. Residues: CASTLPGNYGYTF.

The chain has TRBV30 and TRBJ2-7; 13 bases line up with TRBD2. The V gene's germline CDR1 is GTSNPN and CDR2 SVGIG (reference sequence). The V and J ends lost 6 bases and 1 base, in that order; junction bases with no gene match: 12. The CDR3 is 17 residues long. Written as DNA, the CDR3 is TGTGCCTGTTCTAGTTTGGGACTAGCGGGAAGTTCCTACGAGCAGTACTTC. Translating it yields CACSSLGLAGSSYEQYF.

The rearrangement joins TRBV7-2 to TRBJ2-5; D unclear. Germline CDR1 SGHTA, CDR2 FQGNSA. CDR3 length: 14 residues. The V gene lost 5 bases and the J gene lost 9 bases, with 19 bases spanning the gap. The CDR3 loop is CASSLPRETLAQYF. In DNA form, the CDR3 reads TGTGCCAGCAGCCTACCTCGAGAGACACTCGCCCAGTACTTC.